Following are 13 T cell receptor beta chains from one sample sequenced in a study of blood T cell repertoires in COVID-19. Generated by immunoSEQ multiplex PCR, the TCRdb table keeps only in-frame clones and is missing some. This table has 100,000 or so clones, about 90% appearing once. Specimen: peripheral blood. These receptors all stem from a man aged 45-65 years with acute or convalescent COVID-19.

The rearrangement joins TRBV4-1 to TRBJ2-1; D unresolved. The V end was cut by 0 bases, the J end by 0 bases, with 6 bases between. Germline values: CDR1 MGHRA, CDR2 YSYEKL. The CDR3 covers 15 residues. Written as DNA, the CDR3 is TGCGCCAGCAGCCAAGAAGCGAGCTCCTACAATGAGCAGTTCTTC. It specifies CASSQEASSYNEQFF.

CDR3 DNA: TGTGCCAGCTCACCAGACAGCGATTCACCCCTCCACTTT. As protein: CASSPDSDSPLHF. This chain links TRBV18 with TRBJ1-6; tentatively, D is TRBD1 (5 bases). V was trimmed by 2 bases and J by 8 bases, leaving 7 bases between them. The length of the CDR3 is 13 residues. Germline V gene data show CDR1 as KGHSH and CDR2 as LQKENI.

The rearrangement uses TRBV19 and TRBJ1-4; 7 bases agree with TRBD1. The CDR3 is made up of 14 amino acids. Per the germline V gene, CDR1 is LNHDA and CDR2 is SQIVND (reference sequence). The J segment lost 4 bases and the V segment lost 6 bases, leaving 5 bases of the junction unmatched. The CDR3 coding sequence is TGTGCCAGTAGGGGGAACAGGGGTAATGAAAAACTGTTTTTT. Its protein product is CASRGNRGNEKLFF.

The rearrangement joins TRBV30 to TRBJ2-6; 7 bases are shared with TRBD1. Germline trimming cut 1 base from V and 4 bases from J; bases unmatched to any gene: 10. The CDR3 loop spans 17 amino acids. Germline CDR1 and CDR2: GTSNPN and SVGIG (reference sequence). CDR3 protein: CAWSEHRGSFGANVLTF. CDR3 sequence (DNA): TGTGCCTGGAGTGAACACAGGGGCTCTTTCGGGGCCAACGTCCTGACTTTC. The entire variable domain, with the rest obtained from reference TRBV30 and TRBJ2-6, is as follows: SQTIHQWPATLVQPVGSPLSLECTVEGTSNPNLYWYRQAAGRGLQLLFYSVGIGQISSEVPQNLSASRPQDRQFILSSKKLLLSDSGFYLCAWSEHRGSFGANVLTFGAGSRLTVL.

The chain joins TRBV19 to TRBJ2-7; 10 bases agree with TRBD1. Germline trimming cut 7 bases from V and 3 bases from J; bases unmatched to any gene: 9. Per germline, CDR1 LNHDA and CDR2 SQIVND (reference sequence). CDR3 length equals 15 residues. The CDR3, as DNA: TGTGCCAGTAAGCGGGGGACAGGGGTTCTCTACGAGCAGTACTTC. Its protein is CASKRGTGVLYEQYF.

This clone was seen once. The V and J genes are TRBV19 and TRBJ1-1, with 7 bases lining up with TRBD1. J lost 3 bases, V lost 7 bases, and 5 bases had no gene match. Germline CDR1 reads LNHDA; CDR2 reads SQIVND (reference sequence). The CDR3 length is 13 residues. The CDR3 here is CASKPGQYTEAFF. As DNA, the CDR3 is TGTGCCAGTAAGCCGGGACAGTACACTGAAGCTTTCTTT. The full variable domain, rest sourced from reference TRBV19 and TRBJ1-1, is DGGITQSPKYLFRKEGQNVTLSCEQNLNHDAMYWYRQDPGQGLRLIYYSQIVNDFQKGDIAEGYSVSREKKESFPLTVTSAQKNPTAFYLCASKPGQYTEAFFGQGTRLTVV.

V usage is TRBV10-2 and J usage is TRBJ2-5, with 7 bases aligning to TRBD1. This CDR3 has 13 residues. V lost 4 bases, J lost 4 bases, and 3 bases stayed unmatched. Germline CDR1 reads WSHSY; CDR2 reads SAAADI. CDR3 coding DNA: TGCGCCAGCAGTGGGGGACAGTCAGAGACCCAGTACTTC. Its protein product is CASSGGQSETQYF.

The CDR3 bases are TGTGCCAGCAGCTCGGGACTCTGGCGCCGACTAAATGGAAACACCATATATTTT. Translating it yields CASSSGLWRRLNGNTIYF. This sequence joins TRBV5-6 and TRBJ1-3; possible D gene TRBD1, 5 bases. V shed 3 bases and J shed 3 bases, with 22 bases lying between them. Germline V CDR1 and CDR2: SGHDT, YYEEEE. This CDR3 has 18 amino acids. Full variable domain (remainder filled in from reference TRBV5-6 and TRBJ1-3): DAGVTQSPTHLIKTRGQQVTLRCSPKSGHDTVSWYQQALGQGPQFIFQYYEEEERQRGNFPDRFSGHQFPNYSSELNVNALLLGDSALYLCASSSGLWRRLNGNTIYFGEGSWLTVV.

The chain joins TRBV6-5 to TRBJ1-1, with TRBD1 matching over 8 bases. The CDR3 consists of 14 residues. Trimming took 2 bases from V and 6 from J; bases not matched to a gene: 5. Germline-derived CDR1 and CDR2 are MNHEY and SVGAGI. As DNA, the CDR3 is TGTGCCAGCAGTTACACAGGACAGGGTTCTGAAGCTTTCTTT. This sequence encodes CASSYTGQGSEAFF.

This chain links TRBV3-1 (or the pseudogene TRBV3-2) with TRBJ2-2, with D perhaps TRBD2 (5 bases). V was clipped by 0 bases and J by 12 bases, with 20 bases between them. The CDR3 covers 16 residues. The germline V gene has CDR1 LGHDT and CDR2 YNNKEL (reference sequence). The CDR3 region is CASSQDLRTSVRKLFF. CDR3 nucleotide sequence: TGTGCCAGCAGCCAAGATCTTAGGACTTCGGTTCGGAAGCTGTTTTTT.

This chain joins TRBV2 and TRBJ2-2; 9 bases line up with TRBD1. V lost 8 bases to trimming and J lost 2 bases; unmatched junction nucleotides: 9. The CDR3 length is 16 residues. Germline values: CDR1 SNHLY, CDR2 FYNNEI. The CDR3 DNA sequence: TGTGCCAGCGCTCCCGGGGACAGGGCTAACACCGGGGAGCTGTTTTTT. Amino acids: CASAPGDRANTGELFF.

The chain links TRBV6-5 to TRBJ1-2; 7 bases map to TRBD1. The length of the CDR3 is 15 residues. The V segment lost 0 bases and the J segment 4 bases; nucleotides outside the gene matches: 5. Germline V gives CDR1 MNHEY, CDR2 SVGAGI. The CDR3 bases are TGTGCCAGCAGTTACTCAATCCAGGGGGTCTATGGCTACACCTTC. Its protein is CASSYSIQGVYGYTF.

The genes are TRBV18 and TRBJ1-4, with 9 bases matching TRBD1. The CDR3 totals 15 residues. Losses at the gene ends were 3 bases for V and 10 bases for J; bases not matched to a gene: 9. Germline V lookup: CDR1 KGHSH, CDR2 LQKENI. The CDR3 loop reads CASSPQPGQGLKLFF. In DNA form, the CDR3 reads TGTGCCAGCTCACCGCAACCGGGACAGGGATTAAAACTGTTTTTT.